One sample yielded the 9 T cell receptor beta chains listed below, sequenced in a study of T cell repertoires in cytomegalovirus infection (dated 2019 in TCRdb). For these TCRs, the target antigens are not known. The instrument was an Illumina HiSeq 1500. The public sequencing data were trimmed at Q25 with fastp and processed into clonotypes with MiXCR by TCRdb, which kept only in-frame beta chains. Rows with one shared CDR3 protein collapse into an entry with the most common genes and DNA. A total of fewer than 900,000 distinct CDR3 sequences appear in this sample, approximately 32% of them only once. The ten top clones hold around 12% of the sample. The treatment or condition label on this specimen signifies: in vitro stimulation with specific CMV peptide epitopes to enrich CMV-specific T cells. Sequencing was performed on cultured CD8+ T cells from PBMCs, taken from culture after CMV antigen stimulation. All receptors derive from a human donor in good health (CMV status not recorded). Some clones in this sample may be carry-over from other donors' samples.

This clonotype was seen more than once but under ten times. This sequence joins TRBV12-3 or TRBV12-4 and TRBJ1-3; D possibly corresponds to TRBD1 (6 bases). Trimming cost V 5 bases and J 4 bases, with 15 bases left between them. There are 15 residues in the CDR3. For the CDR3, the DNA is TGTGCCAGCAGTCTCGACAGGATTGGGGGAAACACCATATATTTT. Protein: CASSLDRIGGNTIYF.

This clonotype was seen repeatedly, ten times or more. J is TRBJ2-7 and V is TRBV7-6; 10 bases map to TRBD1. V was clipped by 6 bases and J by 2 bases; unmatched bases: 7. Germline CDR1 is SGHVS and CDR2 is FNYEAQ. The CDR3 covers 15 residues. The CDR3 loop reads CASSFGTGETYEQYF. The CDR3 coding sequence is TGTGCCAGCAGTTTCGGGACAGGGGAAACCTACGAGCAGTACTTC.

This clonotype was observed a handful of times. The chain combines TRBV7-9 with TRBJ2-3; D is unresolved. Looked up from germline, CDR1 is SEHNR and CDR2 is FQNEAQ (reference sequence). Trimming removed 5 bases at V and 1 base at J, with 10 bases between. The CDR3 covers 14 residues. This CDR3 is CASSGFGGTDTQYF. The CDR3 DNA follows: TGTGCCAGCAGCGGGTTTGGGGGCACAGATACGCAGTATTTT.

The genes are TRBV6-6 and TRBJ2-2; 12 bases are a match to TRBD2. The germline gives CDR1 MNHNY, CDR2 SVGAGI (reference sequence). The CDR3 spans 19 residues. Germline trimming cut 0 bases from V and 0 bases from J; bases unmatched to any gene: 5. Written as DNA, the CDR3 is TGTGCCAGCAGTTACTCCCAACTAGCGGGGGGCCCGAACACCGGGGAGCTGTTTTTT. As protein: CASSYSQLAGGPNTGELFF.

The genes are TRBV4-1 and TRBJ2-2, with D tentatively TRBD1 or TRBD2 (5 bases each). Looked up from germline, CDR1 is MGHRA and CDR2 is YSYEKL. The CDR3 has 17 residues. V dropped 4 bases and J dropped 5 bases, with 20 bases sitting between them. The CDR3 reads CASSLGRDGAKTGELFF. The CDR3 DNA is TGCGCCAGCAGCCTGGGGCGTGACGGGGCAAAGACCGGGGAGCTGTTTTTT.

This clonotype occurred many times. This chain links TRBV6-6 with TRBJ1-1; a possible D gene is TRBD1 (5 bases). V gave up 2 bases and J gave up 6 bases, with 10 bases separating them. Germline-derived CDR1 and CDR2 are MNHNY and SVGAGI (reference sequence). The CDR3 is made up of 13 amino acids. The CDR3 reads CASSYEGWAEAFF. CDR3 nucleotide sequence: TGTGCCAGCAGTTACGAGGGGTGGGCTGAAGCTTTCTTT.

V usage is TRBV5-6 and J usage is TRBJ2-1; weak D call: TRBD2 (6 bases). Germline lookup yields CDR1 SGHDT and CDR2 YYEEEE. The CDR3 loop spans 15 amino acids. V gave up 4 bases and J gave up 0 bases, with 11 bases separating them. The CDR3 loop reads CASSGGQISYNEQFF. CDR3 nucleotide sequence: TGTGCCAGCAGCGGAGGGCAAATCTCCTACAATGAGCAGTTCTTC.

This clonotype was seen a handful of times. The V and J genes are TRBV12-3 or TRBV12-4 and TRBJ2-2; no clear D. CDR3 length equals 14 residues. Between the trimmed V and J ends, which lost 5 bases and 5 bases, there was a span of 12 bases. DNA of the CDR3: TGTGCCAGCAGTCCCCCGATTTTGACCGGGGAGCTGTTTTTT. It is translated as CASSPPILTGELFF.

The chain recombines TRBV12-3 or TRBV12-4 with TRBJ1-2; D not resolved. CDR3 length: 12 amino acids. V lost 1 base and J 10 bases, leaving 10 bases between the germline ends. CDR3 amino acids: CASSLGAFIYTF. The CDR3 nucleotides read TGTGCCAGCAGTTTAGGAGCCTTTATCTACACCTTC.